This entry lists 10 T cell receptor beta chains sequenced from one sample in a study of cytomegalovirus exposure and HLA in healthy donors. Amplification used 60 Vbeta primers and 13 Jbeta primers. The assay was immunoSEQ multiplex PCR, and TCRdb's table has in-frame clones only and misses some. The table shows approximately 110,000 clones, with roughly two thirds occurring only once. The sample taken for sequencing was PBMCs. The receptors stem from a woman aged 30 to 39 in good health and CMV-seronegative.

The gene calls are TRBV7-2 and TRBJ2-2; 9 bases are a match to TRBD1. V was clipped by 11 bases and J by 7 bases; unmatched bases: 11. The CDR3 runs to 14 residues. Germline-derived CDR1 and CDR2 are SGHTA and FQGNSA. The CDR3 DNA follows: TGTGCCTGGAGACAGGGGGAGGAGATCGGGGAGCTGTTTTTT. Translating it yields CAWRQGEEIGELFF.

The rearrangement links TRBV15 to TRBJ1-2; 7 bases agree with TRBD1. Germline V lookup: CDR1 LNHNV, CDR2 YYDKDF (reference sequence). This CDR3 region has 14 residues. V was pared by 1 base and J by 4 bases, with 3 bases of the junction left unmatched. CDR3 in amino acids: CATSRAQGSYGYTF. CDR3 DNA sequence: TGTGCCACCAGCAGAGCACAGGGGTCCTATGGCTACACCTTC.

V usage is TRBV2 and J usage is TRBJ2-2, with TRBD2 matching over 9 bases. V dropped 4 bases and J dropped 5; count of bases not matched to a gene: 5. Germline CDR1 is SNHLY and CDR2 is FYNNEI. This CDR3 region has 15 residues. The CDR3 sequence is CASSGTSAGTGELFF. As DNA, the CDR3 is TGTGCCAGCAGTGGGACTAGCGCGGGAACCGGGGAGCTGTTTTTT.

The rearrangement uses TRBV30 and TRBJ2-7, with D maybe TRBD1 (6 bases). Trimming left V 0 bases short and J 3 bases short, with 12 bases between. The CDR3 is 14 amino acids. Germline loops: CDR1 GTSNPN, CDR2 SVGIG (reference sequence). DNA for the CDR3: TGTGCCTGGAGTGTTGGGGGCTCGGTCTACGAGCAGTACTTC. Translation: CAWSVGGSVYEQYF.

The rearrangement uses TRBV7-2 and TRBJ2-7; D is undetermined. V was cut by 1 base and J by 9 bases, with 13 bases left in between. Germline V gene lookup returns CDR1 SGHTA and CDR2 FQGNSA. The CDR3 consists of 13 residues. DNA for the CDR3: TGTGCCAGCAGCTTAGTCTCTAGTCCGTCGCAGTACTTC. Protein: CASSLVSSPSQYF.

This clone is a singleton in its sample. A far larger clone lies a single base away; this is likely a read error. The chain carries TRBV7-2 and TRBJ2-5; 7 nucleotides agree with TRBD1. The end of the DNA aligns better with TRBJ2-7, so the J call may be wrong. Germline lookup yields CDR1 SGHTA and CDR2 FQGNSA. The length of the CDR3 is 13 residues. This CDR3 reads CASSFGQAYEQYF. The CDR3 DNA is TGTGCCAGCAGCTTCGGACAGGCCTACGAGCAGTACTTC.

The rearrangement joins TRBV2 to TRBJ2-7; weak D call: TRBD1 (6 bases). Germline V lookup: CDR1 SNHLY, CDR2 FYNNEI. There are 15 residues in the CDR3. The ends were cut back, 6 bases at V and 1 base at J, with 16 bases in the middle. In DNA form, the CDR3 reads TGTGCCAGCAGGCTCGGACAGCTTATTTCCTACGAGCAGTACTTC. As protein: CASRLGQLISYEQYF. Full variable domain (missing parts from reference TRBV2 and TRBJ2-7): EPEVTQTPSHQVTQMGQEVILRCVPISNHLYFYWYRQILGQKVEFLVSFYNNEISEKSEIFDDQFSVERPDGSNFTLKIRSTKLEDSAMYFCASRLGQLISYEQYFGPGTRLTVT.

This rearrangement joins TRBV25-1 to TRBJ1-1, with D hard to call. With 2 bases removed from V and 2 bases from J, the gap between germline ends came to 6 bases. Germline V gene sequence: CDR1 MGHDK, CDR2 SYGVNS. This CDR3 contains 13 residues. The CDR3 spells CASSEGPNTEAFF. CDR3 in DNA: TGTGCCAGCAGTGAAGGGCCAAACACTGAAGCTTTCTTT.

This chain links TRBV6-5 with TRBJ2-5, with 10 bases matching TRBD2. The closer fit of TRBJ2-7 to the DNA end suggests the J call may be wrong. CDR3 length: 14 amino acids. Looked up from germline, CDR1 is MNHEY and CDR2 is SVGAGI. The DNA for the CDR3 is TGTGCCAGCGGAACTAGCGGGAAGGCCTACGAGCAGTACTTC. This codes for CASGTSGKAYEQYF.

This clone was counted between two and nine times. The chain combines TRBV11-2 with TRBJ2-7, with 12 positions matching TRBD1. Germline values: CDR1 SGHAT, CDR2 FQNNGV. The CDR3 length is 15 residues. V trimming: 5 bases; J trimming: 4 bases; junction bases outside the gene matches: 6. This chain's CDR3 is CASSEGTGGFYEQYF. The CDR3 DNA reads as TGTGCCAGCAGCGAAGGGACAGGGGGCTTTTACGAGCAGTACTTC.